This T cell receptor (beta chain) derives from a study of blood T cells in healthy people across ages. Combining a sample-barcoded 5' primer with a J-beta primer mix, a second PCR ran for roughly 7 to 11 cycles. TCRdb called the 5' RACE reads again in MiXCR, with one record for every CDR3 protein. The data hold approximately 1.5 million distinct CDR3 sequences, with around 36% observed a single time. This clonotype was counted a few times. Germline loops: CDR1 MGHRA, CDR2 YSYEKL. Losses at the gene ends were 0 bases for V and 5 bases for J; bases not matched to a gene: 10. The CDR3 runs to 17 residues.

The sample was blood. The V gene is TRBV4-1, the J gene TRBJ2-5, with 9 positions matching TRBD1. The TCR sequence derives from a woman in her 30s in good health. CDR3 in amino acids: CASSQDPTGGSGETQYF. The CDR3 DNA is TGCGCCAGCAGCCAAGATCCGACAGGGGGTTCGGGTGAGACCCAGTACTTC.